The present T cell receptor beta chain was sequenced within a study of cytomegalovirus exposure and HLA in healthy donors. The PCR was carried out with 60 Vbeta primers and 13 Jbeta primers. Some clones are missing from TCRdb's copy, which holds only in-frame ones; the method was immunoSEQ multiplex PCR. The data hold around 120,000 clones, with roughly 77% observed a single time. CDR1 and CDR2 from the germline V gene are MGHRA and YSYEKL. This CDR3 has 12 residues. The germline V and J ends were trimmed by 6 bases and 4 bases, with 7 bases remaining between them. The rearrangement links TRBV4-1 to TRBJ1-5; tentatively, D is TRBD1 (5 bases). This TCR derives from a man aged 50 or older in good health and CMV-seropositive. What was sequenced was PBMCs. The CDR3 sequence: CASRGVNQPQHF. Here the CDR3 DNA reads TGCGCCAGCAGAGGGGTTAATCAGCCCCAGCATTTT.